This T cell receptor (beta chain) was sequenced for a study of T cell responses to AZD1222 COVID-19 vaccine (dated by TCRdb to about 2021). Describing the broader study: TCR sequencing covered fewer than 250 trial participants: 207 given two doses of AZD1222 and 26 given two doses of MenACWY control vaccine. Trial participants were enrolled by age into subgroups of 18-55, 56-69 and 70-plus years, and around 140, 26 and 57 TCR-sequenced participants, respectively, were included in these subgroups. Overall study outcomes, separate from this receptor: Spike-specific TCR breadth and depth rose significantly after two AZD1222 doses compared with day 0 and with MenACWY recipients. Conclusions about previously exposed vaccinees are limited, since just five or six AZD1222 recipients were seropositive for SARS-CoV-2 at baseline. No day 14 peak-response samples were available, so repertoires were characterized only after the peak T cell response. Participants were mostly white British and included more females than males, and it was suggested by the authors that clonal diversity may have been underestimated. In the small 56-69-year group, the increase in depth fell short of significance, most likely because of low power. Reportedly, close to half of the unique spike-specific TCRs recognized epitopes lying outside the regions that are mutated in the B.1.351 and B.1.1.7 variants. The whole spike protein was spanned by vaccine-associated CD4 TCRs, and dominant responses were seen in regions 160-218 and 743-854.

The CDR3 regions of human TCRbeta chains were analyzed by immunosequencing. The paper's data handling went like this. TCRs in the repertoires were compared against a reference library of SARS-CoV-2-specific TCRs that had been generated with the MIRA antigen-specificity platform. Breadth was defined as the fraction of unique TCRs that were SARS-CoV-2-associated, and depth was defined as the fraction of total T cells that were SARS-CoV-2-associated. Each spike-specific TCR was assigned to its reactive spike region and to a CD4 or CD8 class using the MIRA data. Log10-transformed breadth and depth values were compared by one-way ANOVA with Sidak's multiple comparisons tests. TCRdb limited this immuneACCESS table to in-frame rearrangements with V and J called. A share of clones is missing; checked studies link under half to unresolved V genes, and the rest is unexplained. V, J and clone size were drawn from that table, and D and trimming were deduced from the DNA. Across this sample there are around 99,000 clones, with about 90% seen only once. The ten largest clones capture roughly 5% of the sample.

Regarding this clone: Its antigen remains unidentified. No much larger clonotype is one base removed from it; base qualities were not supplied.

From its cysteine to its phenylalanine, the CDR3 spans 14 amino acids. Here the CDR3 DNA is all that survives: 42 bases in frame from base 1. V loses 4 bases, J loses 2 bases, and the germline ends lie 8 bases apart. Via the germline V gene (reference sequence), CDR1 is LNHNV and CDR2 YYDKDF. The time point label, read with the paper, signifies: about 28 days (+/-7) after the second vaccine dose. AZD1222 recipients whose second dose came at about 4 weeks and those whose second dose came at about 12 weeks were combined into one group, since spike-specific TCR depth and breadth did not differ between the two schedules. Vaccinee samples came from UK trials COV001 and COV002, including a single-blind randomized controlled phase 2/3 trial of AZD1222 (ChAdOx1 nCoV-19) in healthy adults. Trial participant PBMC samples were collected at day 0 and day 28 after the second dose for TCRbeta chain sequencing.

The receptor was isolated from an adult who received the AZD1222 COVID-19 vaccine. The sample consisted of peripheral blood, taken 28 days after the second AZD1222 dose. The chain uses TRBV15 and TRBJ1-4; a tentative D call is TRBD1 (6 bases match). The DNA reads TGTGCCACCAGCACAGGGGACACTAATGAAAAACTGTTTTTT. The translation is CATSTGDTNEKLFF.